A single count supports the clone carrying this TCR beta chain. Its antigen is unidentified. Vbeta (60) and Jbeta (13) primers were used in the PCR. Profiled with immunoSEQ multiplex PCR; TCRdb holds only in-frame clones, not every one. Of under 150,000 clones in the sample, 80% to 85% were seen once. This sample stems from a study of cytomegalovirus exposure and HLA in healthy donors. Study conclusions and caveats: Cytomegalovirus-associated status was assigned to approximately 160 TCR beta chains. Most TCR sequences were seen very rarely across donors, but some public TCRs occurred in many.

Sequenced sample: PBMCs. This clonotype was obtained from a male donor in good health and CMV-seronegative.

Written as DNA, the CDR3 is TGCGCCAGCAGCCAAGAGTCTAGCGGGGCTTACGAGCAGTACTTC. It encodes CASSQESSGAYEQYF. This rearrangement joins TRBV4-1 to TRBJ2-7; 9 positions agree with TRBD2. V shed 0 bases, J shed 4 bases, and the junction held 4 bases outside the gene matches. The CDR3 length is 15 residues. CDR1 is MGHRA and CDR2 is YSYEKL in the germline V gene.